The 27 T cell receptor beta chains below were found in one sample sequenced in a study of cytomegalovirus exposure and HLA in healthy donors (dated by TCRdb to 2016 to 2017). Libraries were made using the immunoSEQ multiplex PCR assay. For the multiplex PCR, a mixture combining 60 forward primers for TCR Vbeta segments and 13 reverse primers for TCR Jbeta segments was used. Not all clones reach the TCRdb copy of this immuneACCESS table, which keeps in-frame sequences only. Checked studies attribute under half of the gap to unresolved V genes and leave the rest unexplained. Here the sample has 95,000 to 110,000 clones; more than 75% occur a single time. The ten most abundant clones make up about 9.4% of the sample. Sequenced material: PBMCs. Receptors originate from a woman aged 18-35 years in good health and CMV-seropositive.

In its sample, this clone was seen a few times. V and J are TRBV6-1 and TRBJ1-5, with D tentatively TRBD1 (5 bases). V shed 3 bases and J shed 0 bases, with 15 bases lying between them. The CDR3 has 17 residues. In germline, CDR1 is MNHNS, CDR2 SASEGT. The chain's CDR3 is CASSDTRTGNSNQPQHF. CDR3 bases: TGTGCCAGCAGTGACACTCGAACAGGAAATAGCAATCAGCCCCAGCATTTT.

This chain joins TRBV9 and TRBJ2-1, with D possibly matching TRBD1 (6 bases). Germline V CDR1 and CDR2: SGDLS, YYNGEE. CDR3 length: 13 residues. Deletions cut 3 bases from V and 7 bases from J, with 11 bases between. The CDR3 DNA is TGTGCCAGCAGCGGGACAGTTTCTAATGAGCAGTTCTTC. Encoded protein: CASSGTVSNEQFF.

This sequence joins TRBV13 and TRBJ2-7; maybe TRBD1 (5 bases). The V gene's germline CDR1 is PRHDT and CDR2 FYEKMQ (reference sequence). Trimming shortened V by 4 bases and J by 0 bases, and 7 bases separated the two germline ends. The CDR3 consists of 13 residues. CDR3 residues: CASSSQDSYEQYF. DNA of the CDR3: TGTGCCAGCAGCTCACAGGACTCCTACGAGCAGTACTTC.

The rearrangement uses TRBV6-6 and TRBJ2-7; 8 bases fit TRBD1. The ends lost 6 bases at V and 6 bases at J; junction bases unmatched: 10. From germline, CDR1 is MNHNY and CDR2 SVGAGI (reference sequence). CDR3 length: 14 amino acids. The CDR3 coding sequence is TGTGCCAGCAGACACCAGGGGGCGCGGGTCGAGCAGTACTTC. Its protein is CASRHQGARVEQYF.

In this sample, this clone turned up a few times. The chain is built from TRBV19 and TRBJ1-2; D is perhaps TRBD1 (5 bases). Trimming left V 5 bases short and J 4 bases short, with 11 bases between. Germline V CDR1 and CDR2: LNHDA, SQIVND (reference sequence). CDR3 length: 13 residues. This chain's CDR3 is CASSPGPLYGYTF. For the CDR3, the DNA is TGTGCCAGTAGTCCAGGGCCCCTCTATGGCTACACCTTC.

The rearrangement links TRBV6-6 to TRBJ2-5; 8 bases line up with TRBD1. The V segment lost 6 bases and the J segment 2 bases; nucleotides outside the gene matches: 5. The CDR3 runs to 14 residues. Germline CDR1 and CDR2: MNHNY and SVGAGI (reference sequence). The CDR3 sequence is CASSGTGLQETQYF. In DNA form, the CDR3 reads TGTGCCAGCAGCGGGACAGGACTTCAAGAGACCCAGTACTTC.

CDR3 coding DNA: TGTGCCAGCAGTTTCCCCCGGGGTCTGACGAACACTGAAGCTTTCTTT. This gives the protein CASSFPRGLTNTEAFF. The chain has TRBV28 and TRBJ1-1; D not resolved. This CDR3 contains 16 residues. The V and J ends lost 3 bases and 1 base respectively, with 15 bases between them. CDR1 MDHEN and CDR2 SYDVKM come from the germline V gene.

The rearrangement joins TRBV4-1 to TRBJ2-3, with D hard to call. V was cut by 1 base and J by 6 bases, with 5 bases left in between. The CDR3 sequence is 12 residues long. CDR1 and CDR2 (germline): MGHRA, YSYEKL. This chain's CDR3 is CASSQGRDTQYF. The DNA for the CDR3 is TGCGCCAGCAGCCAAGGTCGGGATACGCAGTATTTT.

The sample holds a few counts of this clone. This chain joins TRBV19 and TRBJ1-1; no reliable D call. Trimming pared 1 base from V and 6 bases from J, leaving 9 bases between. The CDR3 spans 13 residues. Germline V CDR1 and CDR2: LNHDA, SQIVND (reference sequence). The CDR3: CASSIGRFAEAFF. The DNA for the CDR3 is TGTGCCAGTAGTATAGGGAGATTCGCTGAAGCTTTCTTT. The variable domain in full, with the rest retrieved from reference TRBV19 and TRBJ1-1, is DGGITQSPKYLFRKEGQNVTLSCEQNLNHDAMYWYRQDPGQGLRLIYYSQIVNDFQKGDIAEGYSVSREKKESFPLTVTSAQKNPTAFYLCASSIGRFAEAFFGQGTRLTVV.

This chain links TRBV18 with TRBJ1-1; D not resolved. Trimming cost V 5 bases and J 6 bases, with 22 bases left between them. Looked up from germline, CDR1 is KGHSH and CDR2 is LQKENI. The CDR3 is 16 residues long. The CDR3 region is CASSSLPDGSGAEAFF. The CDR3 DNA is TGTGCCAGCTCATCACTTCCGGACGGTTCCGGGGCTGAAGCTTTCTTT.

The chain uses TRBV7-7 and TRBJ2-5, with TRBD1 matching over 7 bases. The CDR3 loop spans 13 amino acids. V gave up 4 bases and J gave up 3 bases; unmatched junction bases: 2. Germline lookup yields CDR1 SSHAT and CDR2 FNYEAQ (reference sequence). The CDR3 nucleotides are TGTGCCAGCAGCTGGGACAGAAAAGAGACCCAGTACTTC. Protein sequence: CASSWDRKETQYF.

V gene TRBV5-1 combines with J gene TRBJ2-3, with 13 nucleotides matching TRBD2. The length of the CDR3 is 15 residues. J was trimmed by 5 bases and V by 3 bases; bases with no gene match: 3. Per germline, CDR1 SGHRS and CDR2 YFSETQ. CDR3 DNA: TGCGCCAGCAGCTCAGGACTAGCGGGAGTAGATACGCAGTATTTT. As protein: CASSSGLAGVDTQYF. Filled out from reference TRBV5-1 and TRBJ2-3, the complete variable domain reads KAGVTQTPRYLIKTRGQQVTLSCSPISGHRSVSWYQQTPGQGLQFLFEYFSETQRNKGNFPGRFSGRQFSNSRSEMNVSTLELGDSALYLCASSSGLAGVDTQYFGPGTRLTVL.

The V call is TRBV7-2, the J call TRBJ1-2; weak D call: TRBD1 (6 bases). V was cut by 4 bases and J by 4 bases, with 16 bases left in between. CDR1 and CDR2 from the germline V gene are SGHTA and FQGNSA. The CDR3 covers 15 residues. The CDR3 loop reads CASSSRQGIIYGYTF. The CDR3 region has the DNA TGTGCCAGCAGCTCCCGGCAGGGGATTATCTATGGCTACACCTTC.

V gene TRBV27 combines with J gene TRBJ2-7; TRBD2 aligns across 13 bases. The CDR3 has 14 residues. CDR1 and CDR2 from the germline V gene are MNHEY and SMNVEV (reference sequence). V trimming: 6 bases; J trimming: 5 bases; junction bases outside the gene matches: 4. This CDR3 reads CASRGLAGNDEQYF. The CDR3 bases are TGTGCCAGCAGGGGACTAGCGGGAAACGACGAGCAGTACTTC.

The V gene is TRBV6-5, the J gene TRBJ2-1; D is perhaps TRBD2 (6 bases). CDR3 size: 15 residues. Between the trimmed V and J ends, which lost 6 bases and 9 bases, there was a span of 21 bases. Germline CDR1 is MNHEY and CDR2 is SVGAGI. In DNA form, the CDR3 reads TGTGCCAGCAGAGTTAGCGGAGAGGGGCAGGGTGAGCAGTTCTTC. This encodes CASRVSGEGQGEQFF.

The genes are TRBV27 and TRBJ2-3, with a weak D call TRBD1 (5 bases). The germline CDR1 and CDR2 sequences are MNHEY and SMNVEV (reference sequence). Trimming cost V 5 bases and J 6 bases, with 9 bases left between them. The CDR3 has 12 residues. The CDR3 reads CASSLGRDTQYF. The CDR3 DNA follows: TGTGCCAGCAGTCTGGGGCGGGATACGCAGTATTTT.

The gene calls are TRBV7-6 and TRBJ2-1; D perhaps matches TRBD1 (6 bases). The CDR3 consists of 15 residues. Trimming stripped 2 bases from V and 5 bases from J, with 13 bases between. Germline loops: CDR1 SGHVS, CDR2 FNYEAQ. The CDR3 bases are TGTGCCAGCAGCTTACAGGGGACGCGGAACAATGAGCAGTTCTTC. The encoded protein is CASSLQGTRNNEQFF.

The V call is TRBV28, the J call TRBJ2-7, with D unresolved. Germline CDR1 MDHEN, CDR2 SYDVKM. Trimming took 3 bases from V and 6 from J, leaving 12 bases between them. The CDR3 is 13 amino acids. The CDR3 reads CASSFLAPGEQYF. CDR3 DNA sequence: TGTGCCAGCAGTTTCCTGGCCCCAGGCGAGCAGTACTTC.

This chain connects TRBV19 to TRBJ1-4; D might be TRBD1 (6 bases). CDR3 length: 14 residues. Germline V gives CDR1 LNHDA, CDR2 SQIVND (reference sequence). Trimming cost V 8 bases and J 8 bases, with 18 bases left between them. CDR3 amino acids: CASLSAGAAEKLFF. The CDR3 DNA reads TGTGCCAGTCTATCCGCAGGGGCTGCGGAAAAACTGTTTTTT.

This chain uses TRBV7-8 with TRBJ2-7; 7 bases are a match to TRBD1. CDR1 is SGHVS, CDR2 FQNEAQ, per germline. V was pared by 5 bases and J by 3 bases, with 10 bases of the junction left unmatched. This CDR3 comprises 15 residues. The CDR3 sequence: CASSPRTGTIYEQYF. In DNA, the CDR3 is TGTGCCAGCAGCCCCCGGACAGGTACTATCTACGAGCAGTACTTC.

V is TRBV13 and J is TRBJ2-7, with TRBD2 identical over 9 bases. Germline lookup yields CDR1 PRHDT and CDR2 FYEKMQ (reference sequence). The CDR3 has 14 amino acids. J was trimmed by 1 base and V by 5 bases; bases with no gene match: 3. This CDR3 reads CASSPAGGSYEQYF. CDR3 coding DNA: TGTGCCAGCAGCCCTGCGGGGGGGTCCTACGAGCAGTACTTC.

This chain joins TRBV7-9 and TRBJ1-2; tentatively, D is TRBD1 (6 bases). This CDR3 is built from 14 residues. Germline-derived CDR1 and CDR2 are SEHNR and FQNEAQ (reference sequence). The ends were cut back, 2 bases at V and 8 bases at J, with 15 bases in the middle. The CDR3 region is CASSLQGHSRGYTF. CDR3 nucleotide sequence: TGTGCCAGCAGCTTACAGGGACATTCGCGGGGCTACACCTTC.

This clone was counted between two and nine times. The chain is built from TRBV6-5 and TRBJ1-1; D is ambiguous. The ends were cut back, 3 bases at V and 5 bases at J, with 13 bases in the middle. Germline assignment: CDR1 MNHEY and CDR2 SVGAGI. This CDR3 spans 14 amino acids. The CDR3 spells CASSYGKRVTEAFF. The CDR3 DNA reads as TGTGCCAGCAGTTATGGGAAGAGGGTGACTGAAGCTTTCTTT.

The chain carries TRBV6-4 and TRBJ2-3; unclear D gene. CDR3 length: 13 amino acids. Deletions cut 3 bases from V and 4 bases from J, with 8 bases between. From germline, CDR1 is MRHNA and CDR2 SNTAGT. CDR3 coding DNA: TGTGCCAGCAGTGATGGGCTCCCAGATACGCAGTATTTT. Its protein product is CASSDGLPDTQYF.

The chain employs TRBV6-1 and TRBJ2-5, with D possibly being TRBD2 (5 bases). Germline V gene lookup returns CDR1 MNHNS and CDR2 SASEGT. The CDR3 extends over 14 amino acids. V shed 2 bases and J shed 5 bases, with 12 bases lying between them. Here the CDR3 DNA reads TGTGCCAGCAGTGAAATCTCGGGAATGGAGACCCAGTACTTC. Its translation: CASSEISGMETQYF.

Remarks on this clone: Its ends do not fully match the called genes, so a read error is possible. The V call is TRBV7-9, the J call TRBJ1-1, with D tentatively TRBD1 (5 bases). The CDR3 loop spans 12 amino acids. Germline CDR1 SEHNR, CDR2 FQNEAQ (reference sequence). The CDR3 DNA reads as TGTTCCAGCAGCGAAAGGCAGGGTTCGGCTTTCTTT. This translates into CSSSERQGSAFF.

The chain carries TRBV4-3 and TRBJ1-2, with D maybe TRBD1 (6 bases). The length of the CDR3 is 16 residues. V lost 0 bases to trimming and J lost 7 bases, with 18 bases between them. The germline V gene has CDR1 LGHNA and CDR2 YSLEER. CDR3 loop: CASSQDPSTGLGGYTF. CDR3 sequence (DNA): TGCGCCAGCAGCCAAGACCCCTCAACAGGGTTGGGTGGCTACACCTTC.